Described below is a single T cell receptor beta chain sequence and its context. It lacks a known antigen. One base away there is no much larger clone; base qualities are not given. Spanning cysteine to phenylalanine, the CDR3 consists of 19 amino acids. The only DNA kept is the CDR3, 57 bases in frame from the first base. V and J are trimmed by 4 bases and 2 bases, and the gene matches miss 20 bases of the junction. The CDR1 and CDR2 encoded by the germline V gene are SGHDN and FVKESK. The library was produced with the immunoSEQ multiplex PCR assay. TCRdb obtained this table from immuneACCESS and retained in-frame rearrangements with V and J assigned. These tables miss some clones; where compared with another copy, unresolved V genes account for less than half of the shortfall, and the remainder is unexplained. Across this sample there are about 660,000 clones, with 88% seen only once. Clones ranked in the top ten supply approximately 0.011% of the sample.

This entry belongs to a study of shared T cell receptors in the human thymus (dated by TCRdb to about 2021). As for the study more broadly: The study examined how self-reactive, shared T-cell receptor alpha chains are generated in the human thymus.

These data were also reused for a study on human thymus T cells. As the second paper documents: In Finland, the donors were immunologically healthy infants who were having open corrective cardiac surgery for congenital heart defects. The thymus tissue came from surgical resects taken out during corrective cardiac surgery. Both the thymic and the peripheral blood repertoires appeared to show biased V and J gene segment usage. The related research reported highly overlapping thymic TCR repertoires among unrelated individuals. The study characterized TCR alpha and beta repertoires from fewer than 10 infant thymus samples and a few related peripheral blood samples. Donor ages ranging from 7 to 244 days were recorded, and over 5 male and a couple of female infants were included in the cohort. Thymocytes were freed from the tissue by mechanical means and kept at -70 degrees C as pellets of about 9-30 million cells. Genomic DNA was extracted from frozen cell pellets with a QIAsymphony instrument. The immunoSEQ multiplex PCR assay was used to amplify the TCRB and TCRAD loci from a standardized quantity of quality-controlled genomic DNA. Amplicons spanned the V(D)J region at a length sufficient to cover the CDR3 and identify V and J genes. Through the commercial immunoSEQ service, the amplicons were sequenced on an Illumina platform. Primer bias and sequencing errors were corrected as previously described, and TCRAD and TCRB definitions were based on the IMGT database. Analysis of the repertoires was done with immunoSEQ Analyzer 3.0 and VDJTools and included basic statistics, V/J segment usage, diversity estimates, rarefaction and pairwise overlap. Diversity was estimated with Chao1, ChaoE, Efron-Thisted, Shannon and inverse Simpson indices, and also on datasets down-sampled to the smallest sample. For repertoire overlap, CDR3 nucleotide sequence, V gene and J gene had to match strictly, and clustering was done by Jaccard-based multidimensional scaling. On average, thymus samples gave around 880,000 unique TCRB clonotypes, whereas blood samples gave about 84,000.

The sample taken for sequencing was thymocytes. The chain employs TRBV14 and TRBJ2-7; 7 bases in between match TRBD1. The sequence was obtained from a boy under two years old with a congenital heart defect. Donor details come from another sample of the same person, matched by shared clones. The base sequence is TGTGCCAGCAGCCCCGGTACAGGGGTTTTAAGCGTGGTCACCTACGAGCAGTACTTC. Translated, this is CASSPGTGVLSVVTYEQYF.